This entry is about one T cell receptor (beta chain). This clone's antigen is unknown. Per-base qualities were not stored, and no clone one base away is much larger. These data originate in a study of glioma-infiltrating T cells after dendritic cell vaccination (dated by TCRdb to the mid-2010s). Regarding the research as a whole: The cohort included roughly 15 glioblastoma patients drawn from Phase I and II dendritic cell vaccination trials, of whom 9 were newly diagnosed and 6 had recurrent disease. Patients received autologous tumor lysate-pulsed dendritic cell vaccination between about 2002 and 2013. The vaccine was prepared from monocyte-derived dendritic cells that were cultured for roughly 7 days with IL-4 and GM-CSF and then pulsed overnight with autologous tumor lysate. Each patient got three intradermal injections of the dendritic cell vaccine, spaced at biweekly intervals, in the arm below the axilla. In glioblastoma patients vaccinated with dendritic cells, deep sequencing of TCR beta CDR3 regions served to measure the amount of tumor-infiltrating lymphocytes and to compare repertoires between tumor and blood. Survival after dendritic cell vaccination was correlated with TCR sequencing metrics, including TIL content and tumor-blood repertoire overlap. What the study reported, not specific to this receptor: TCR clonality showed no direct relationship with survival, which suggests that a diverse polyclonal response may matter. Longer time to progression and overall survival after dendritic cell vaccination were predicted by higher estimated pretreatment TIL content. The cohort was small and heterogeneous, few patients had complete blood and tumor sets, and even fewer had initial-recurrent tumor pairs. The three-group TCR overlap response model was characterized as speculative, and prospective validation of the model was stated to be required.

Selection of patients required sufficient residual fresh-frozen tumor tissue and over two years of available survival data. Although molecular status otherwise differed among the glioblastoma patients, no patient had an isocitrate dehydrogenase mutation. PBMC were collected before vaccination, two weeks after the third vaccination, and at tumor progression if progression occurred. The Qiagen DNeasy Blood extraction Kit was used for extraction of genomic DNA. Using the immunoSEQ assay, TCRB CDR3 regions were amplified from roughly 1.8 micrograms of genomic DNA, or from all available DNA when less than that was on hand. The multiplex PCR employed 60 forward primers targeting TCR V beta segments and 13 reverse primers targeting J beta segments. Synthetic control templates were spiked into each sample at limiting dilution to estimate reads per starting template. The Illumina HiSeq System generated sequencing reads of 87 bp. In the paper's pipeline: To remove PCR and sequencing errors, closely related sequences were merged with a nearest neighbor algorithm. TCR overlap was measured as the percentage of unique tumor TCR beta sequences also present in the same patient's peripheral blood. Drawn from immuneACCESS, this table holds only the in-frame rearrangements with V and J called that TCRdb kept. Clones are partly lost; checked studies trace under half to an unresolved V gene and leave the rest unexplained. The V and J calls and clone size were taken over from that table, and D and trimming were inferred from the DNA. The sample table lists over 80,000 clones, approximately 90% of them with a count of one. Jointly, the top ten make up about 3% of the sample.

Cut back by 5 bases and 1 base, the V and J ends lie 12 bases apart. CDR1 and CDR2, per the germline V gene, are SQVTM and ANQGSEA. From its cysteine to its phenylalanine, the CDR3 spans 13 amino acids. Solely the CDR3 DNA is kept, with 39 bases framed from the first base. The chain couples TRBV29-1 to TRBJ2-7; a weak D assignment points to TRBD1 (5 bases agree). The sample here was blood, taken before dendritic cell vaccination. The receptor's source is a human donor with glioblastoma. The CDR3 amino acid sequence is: CSVWGRASYEQYF. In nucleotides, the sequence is TGCAGCGTTTGGGGCAGGGCATCCTACGAGCAGTACTTC.